A selection of T cell receptor beta chains follows, all from one sample in a study of T cell clones after liver transplantation. Sequencing used immunoSEQ multiplex PCR; TCRdb keeps in-frame clones, though not all of them. The sample includes roughly 100,000 clones, 75% to 85% of them seen just once. Source: CD4+ T cells from blood, taken before liver transplant. The receptor set was obtained from a human donor who received a liver transplant. Each CDR3 is given without its conserved first and last residue. For some rows the clone size is stated as once, few or many, or as a class when expanded; others skip it.

cdr3_aa cdr3_length v_call clone_size
ASGLEGQYGYT 11 TRBV12-5 .
ASSSDSNYGYT 11 TRBV5-8 .
ASRGAGSYGYT 11 TRBV2 .
ASTPIGGPTDTQY 13 TRBV27 .
ASSSTGRGGSPLH 13 TRBV5-1 .
ASSGGWGRNTEAF 13 TRBV10-2 .
ASSPRGGTANEKLF 14 TRBV18 .
ATSRERDQPQH 11 TRBV15 .
ASSHRDSLSGNTIY 14 TRBV5-1 .
ASSHLPAGGNTGELF 15 TRBV5-1 .
ASSKDSQGVCYNSPLH 16 TRBV21-1 .
ASSPER 6 TRBV7-9 .
ASIGQPSNQPQH 12 TRBV28 once
ASSRRTGVGTEAF 13 TRBV6-5 .
ASSLEQGGANEQF 13 TRBV5-4 few
ASSQVAFQGNSYEQY 15 TRBV4-1 .
ASSVFSGETQY 11 TRBV5-6 .
ASGGQGGYNEQF 12 TRBV14 .
ASIARSNSPLH 11 TRBV19 .
ASSRGTGVTEAF 12 TRBV2 .
ASRDGTNRLNTEAF 14 TRBV19 medium-sized
ASSPSWTGELF 11 TRBV28 once
ASSPRTYNEQF 11 TRBV7-2 .
ASSSAWSSGNTIY 13 TRBV7-2 .
ASSRTGYYGYT 11 TRBV27 .
ASSIAGYEQY 10 TRBV19 .
ASSTGTLYEQY 11 TRBV6-5 once
ASSQGIRGNTEAF 13 TRBV4-2 .
ASNPSGTGLAF 11 TRBV4-2 .
ASSPPGSSTDTQY 13 TRBV25-1 .
ASSDMDREGDTQY 13 TRBV7-6 .
ASSSSGGSDEQF 12 TRBV7-9 .
ASRAASNYGYT 11 TRBV28 once
ASSPAGIGNGNTIY 14 TRBV27 .
ATSGQGNQPQH 11 TRBV6-5 .
ASSLGAGELF 10 TRBV7-2 .
ASSTTEGTEQY 11 TRBV7-3 .
ASSYRGWDSNNEQF 14 TRBV2 .
ASNNLGSGTSNEQF 14 TRBV28 .
ASGRRVRGRPGTNEKLF 17 TRBV9 .
ASSPSTGQSTEAF 13 TRBV28 once
ASRMHDEQF 9 TRBV6-5 .
ASLQAPFSNQPQH 13 TRBV6-1 .
ASSKKGTGSTGANVLT 16 TRBV19 .
ASSLVSGINTEAF 13 TRBV11-2 .
ASSWSRGVSEQY 12 TRBV18 few
ASSPWAGLAGNNEQF 15 TRBV27 .
ASKRERATLEAF 12 TRBV28 .
ASSLADSPLH 10 TRBV7-8 .